This TCR beta chain was documented in a study of cytomegalovirus exposure and HLA in healthy donors. Across the whole study: Ancestry clustering placed 70% to 90% of about 400 genotyped donors in the Caucasian-associated cluster.

A remark on this clone: Its specificity is unknown.

Regarding the study as a whole: Researchers reported from a later analysis that most CMV-associated TCR beta chains appeared HLA-restricted. The study found most TCR sequences rare, yet found some public TCRs in many donors.

PCR employed 60 Vbeta and 13 Jbeta primers. In the authors' methods: In a later analysis, around 11 million of approximately 80 million unique beta chains occurred in at least two donors. The assay was immunoSEQ multiplex PCR, and TCRdb's table has in-frame clones only and misses some. V, J and clone size are taken as reported in that table, and D and trimming were inferred from the DNA itself. The sample table includes over 35,000 clones. The CDR3 has 14 amino acids. Germline trimming cut 0 bases from V and 9 bases from J; bases unmatched to any gene: 2. The germline V gene has CDR1 SGDLS and CDR2 YYNGEE.

Sequenced: PBMCs. The chain couples TRBV9 to TRBJ2-1; 11 positions match TRBD2. This TCR came from a woman in her twenties or thirties in good health and CMV-seronegative. CDR3 in DNA: TGTGCCAGCAGCGTAGCTCTAGCGGGAGGTGAGCAGTTCTTC. Protein sequence: CASSVALAGGEQFF.